The 14 T cell receptor beta chains listed next were all sequenced from one sample in a study of CD8 T cells in acute hepatitis C reinfection. The time point here: naive CD8 control sorted from an acute-time-point sample. Data came from immunoSEQ multiplex PCR; TCRdb stores just in-frame clones and leaves some out. The sample shows about 38,000 clones, 70% to 90% of them seen only once. Material for sequencing was naive CD8+ T cells from PBMCs. Receptors originate from a woman aged 18-29 years who spontaneously cleared hepatitis C infection.

This chain connects TRBV27 to TRBJ2-5, with 9 bases identical to TRBD1. The CDR3 is made up of 15 amino acids. With V trimmed by 10 bases and J by 5 bases, 14 bases remained unmatched. From germline, CDR1 is MNHEY and CDR2 SMNVEV (reference sequence). The CDR3 bases are TGTGCCAACTCCAAAGGGGACAGGGTAGGGGAGACCCAGTACTTC. Translating gives CANSKGDRVGETQYF.

The chain's CDR3 is CAWELTGAYEQYF. The CDR3 nucleotides are TGTGCCTGGGAACTTACAGGGGCCTACGAGCAGTACTTC. This chain joins TRBV30 and TRBJ2-7; TRBD1 aligns across 7 bases. This CDR3 region has 13 residues. Germline CDR1 GTSNPN, CDR2 SVGIG (reference sequence). V shed 5 bases, J shed 2 bases, and the junction held 6 bases outside the gene matches.

J is TRBJ2-7 and V is TRBV11-2; TRBD2 matches 8 bases. The CDR3 length is 13 residues. Germline V gives CDR1 SGHAT, CDR2 FQNNGV. Unmatched junction bases numbered 7, after V lost 3 bases and J lost 9 bases. CDR3 sequence reads: CASSLSGRAVQYF. CDR3 coding DNA: TGTGCCAGCAGCTTGTCCGGGAGGGCCGTGCAGTACTTC.

This chain joins TRBV7-9 and TRBJ1-2; tentative D call: TRBD1 (6 bases). The length of the CDR3 is 15 residues. Germline CDR1 reads SEHNR; CDR2 reads FQNEAQ (reference sequence). The V and J ends lost 1 base and 5 bases respectively, with 14 bases between them. CDR3 region: CASSLVGGGGYGYTF. The CDR3 region has the DNA TGTGCCAGCAGCTTAGTTGGAGGGGGAGGATATGGCTACACCTTC.

In its sample, this clone was seen once. The V and J genes are TRBV14 and TRBJ1-5, with D possibly being TRBD1 (5 bases). The CDR3 contains 13 residues. CDR1 and CDR2 from the germline V gene are SGHDN and FVKESK. Trimming cost V 4 bases and J 5 bases, with 9 bases left between them. CDR3 nucleotide sequence: TGTGCCAGCAGCCGGACACTTGATCAGCCCCAGCATTTT. Encoded protein: CASSRTLDQPQHF.

This chain connects TRBV7-9 to TRBJ2-3; a weak D match, TRBD2 (5 bases). Trimming stripped 3 bases from V and 2 bases from J, with 24 bases between. The germline CDR1 and CDR2 sequences are SEHNR and FQNEAQ (reference sequence). The CDR3 totals 19 residues. In DNA form, the CDR3 reads TGTGCCAGCAGCTTCCTGAGCGTTTTCGGGATTGAAGTCACAGATACGCAGTATTTT. Protein product: CASSFLSVFGIEVTDTQYF.

This clone was recorded only once. The chain uses TRBV11-3 and TRBJ2-1; D not resolved. Germline lookup yields CDR1 SGHNT and CDR2 YENEEA. The V and J ends lost 5 bases and 8 bases respectively, with 22 bases between them. The CDR3 contains 16 residues. In DNA form, the CDR3 reads TGTGCCAGCAGCCCCCACTTAATGGCCCAAGGGCATGAGCAGTTCTTC. This translates into CASSPHLMAQGHEQFF.

V gene TRBV10-3 combines with J gene TRBJ2-2; TRBD2 might be the D (5 bases). The V gene lost 3 bases and the J gene lost 7 bases, with 9 bases spanning the gap. This CDR3 has 13 residues. Germline-derived CDR1 and CDR2 are ENHRY and SYGVKD. The CDR3 reads CAISEDGVGELFF. As DNA, the CDR3 is TGTGCCATCAGTGAAGACGGGGTCGGGGAGCTGTTTTTT.

The chain joins TRBV19 to TRBJ2-3; 7 nucleotides line up with TRBD2. After removal of 3 bases from V and 2 bases from J, the junction contained 11 bases not matched to a gene. The CDR3 is 17 amino acids. Germline assignment: CDR1 LNHDA and CDR2 SQIVND (reference sequence). The CDR3 protein is CASSIQDGTSDTDTQYF. CDR3 nucleotide sequence: TGTGCCAGTAGTATTCAAGATGGAACTAGCGACACAGATACGCAGTATTTT.

The CDR3 loop is CASRPGRGGYTF. The CDR3 DNA reads as TGCGCCAGCAGGCCGGGCCGGGGTGGCTACACCTTC. The chain links TRBV5-1 to TRBJ1-2; D is undetermined. The CDR3 is made up of 12 amino acids. Trimming left V 5 bases short and J 7 bases short, with 12 bases between. Looked up from germline, CDR1 is SGHRS and CDR2 is YFSETQ.

This sequence joins TRBV10-3 and TRBJ1-1; tentative D call: TRBD1 (5 bases). V was shortened by 5 bases and J by 1 base, with 14 bases between the two germline ends. Germline V CDR1 and CDR2: ENHRY, SYGVKD. This CDR3 contains 15 residues. In DNA, the CDR3 is TGTGCCATCAGTACAATTTCGACAGCGAACACTGAAGCTTTCTTT. It yields the protein CAISTISTANTEAFF.

This chain links TRBV9 with TRBJ2-7, with D unresolved. The germline CDR1 and CDR2 sequences are SGDLS and YYNGEE. The CDR3 loop spans 15 amino acids. Trimming removed 3 bases at V and 0 bases at J, with 13 bases between. CDR3 region: CASSALMASSYEQYF. CDR3 bases: TGTGCCAGCAGCGCACTGATGGCCTCCTCCTACGAGCAGTACTTC.

This clone turned up a few times. The rearrangement links TRBV2 to TRBJ2-1, with 10 positions matching TRBD2. The CDR3 loop spans 13 amino acids. CDR1 and CDR2 (germline): SNHLY, FYNNEI. CDR3 sequence: CVGTAGGYNEQFF. DNA of the CDR3: TGTGTCGGAACAGCGGGAGGGTACAATGAGCAGTTCTTC.

The chain carries TRBV7-7 and TRBJ2-1, with D possibly being TRBD2 (6 bases). CDR1 is SSHAT and CDR2 is FNYEAQ in the germline V gene (reference sequence). This CDR3 contains 15 residues. The V and J ends lost 1 base and 9 bases respectively, with 16 bases between them. DNA for the CDR3: TGTGCCAGCAGCTTAGACCCTTCTCTGGAGGGTGAGCAGTTCTTC. Encoded protein: CASSLDPSLEGEQFF.